This record covers a single T cell receptor beta chain. The antigen remains unidentified. Repertoires were generated with immunoSEQ multiplex PCR, while TCRdb's copy carries only in-frame clones and drops some. The data show about 77,000 clones, with about 85% seen just once and roughly 0.71% held by the top ten. This specimen belongs to a study of OX40 agonist ivuxolimab in advanced cancers. As for the study in general: In this trial design, patients received ivuxolimab intravenously at 0.01 to 10 mg/kg every 2 weeks. Partial responses, seen in three patients, involved one hepatocellular carcinoma and two cutaneous melanomas. Overall study results and limits: Low clonal expansion, among the lowest seen, marked partial responders at 0.1-3.0 mg/kg. CD8+ T cells were the subset that, on average, had more expanded clones than CD4+.

Germline values: CDR1 MGHRA, CDR2 YSYEKL. The V end was cut by 0 bases, the J end by 1 base, with 15 bases between. CDR3 length equals 18 residues. This receptor was taken from an adult with an advanced solid tumor such as melanoma, head and neck, liver or kidney cancer. This rearrangement joins TRBV4-1 to TRBJ2-2, with D perhaps given as TRBD1 or TRBD2 (6 bases each). The starting material was CD4+ or CD8+ T cells sorted from blood, obtained in a trial of the OX40 agonist ivuxolimab. As DNA, the CDR3 is TGCGCCAGCAGCCAAGATGGGGGCGCGGGGAGGAACACCGGGGAGCTGTTTTTT. Amino acids: CASSQDGGAGRNTGELFF.